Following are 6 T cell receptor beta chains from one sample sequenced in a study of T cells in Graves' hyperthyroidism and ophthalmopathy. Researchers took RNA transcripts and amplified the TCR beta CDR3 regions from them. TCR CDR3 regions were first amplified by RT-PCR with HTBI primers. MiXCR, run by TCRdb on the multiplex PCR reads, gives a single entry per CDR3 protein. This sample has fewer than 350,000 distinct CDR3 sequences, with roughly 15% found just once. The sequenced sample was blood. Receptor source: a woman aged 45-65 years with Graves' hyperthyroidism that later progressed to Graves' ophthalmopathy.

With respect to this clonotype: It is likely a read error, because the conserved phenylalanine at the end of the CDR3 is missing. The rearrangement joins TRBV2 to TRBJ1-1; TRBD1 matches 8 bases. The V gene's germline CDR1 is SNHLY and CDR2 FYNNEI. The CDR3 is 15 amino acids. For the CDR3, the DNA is TGCGCCAGCAGTGATGACAGGGGCTTGAACACTGAAGCTTTCCTT. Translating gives CASSDDRGLNTEAFL.

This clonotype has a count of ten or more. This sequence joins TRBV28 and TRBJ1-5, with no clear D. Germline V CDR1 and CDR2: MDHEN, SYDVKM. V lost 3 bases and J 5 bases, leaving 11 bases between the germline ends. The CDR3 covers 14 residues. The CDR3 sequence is CASSFQQYYQPQHF. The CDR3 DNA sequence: TGTGCCAGCAGTTTTCAACAGTACTATCAGCCCCAGCATTTT.

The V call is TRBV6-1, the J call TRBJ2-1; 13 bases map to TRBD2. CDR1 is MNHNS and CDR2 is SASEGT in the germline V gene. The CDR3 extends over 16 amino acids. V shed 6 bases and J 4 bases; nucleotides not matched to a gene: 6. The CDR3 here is CASRDPGLAGYNEQFF. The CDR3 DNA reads TGTGCCAGCAGGGACCCGGGACTAGCGGGGTACAATGAGCAGTTCTTC.

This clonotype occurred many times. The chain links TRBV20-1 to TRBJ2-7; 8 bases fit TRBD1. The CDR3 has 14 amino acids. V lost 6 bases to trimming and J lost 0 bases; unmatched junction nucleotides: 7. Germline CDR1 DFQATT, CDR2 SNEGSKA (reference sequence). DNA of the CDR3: TGCAGTGCCTCGGACAGGGACAACTCCTACGAGCAGTACTTC. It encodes CSASDRDNSYEQYF.

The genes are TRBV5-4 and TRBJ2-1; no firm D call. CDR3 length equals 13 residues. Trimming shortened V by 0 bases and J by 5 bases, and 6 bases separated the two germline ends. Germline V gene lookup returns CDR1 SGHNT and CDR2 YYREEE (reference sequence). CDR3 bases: TGTGCCAGCAGCTTGGAAAGCCACAATGAGCAGTTCTTC. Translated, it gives CASSLESHNEQFF.

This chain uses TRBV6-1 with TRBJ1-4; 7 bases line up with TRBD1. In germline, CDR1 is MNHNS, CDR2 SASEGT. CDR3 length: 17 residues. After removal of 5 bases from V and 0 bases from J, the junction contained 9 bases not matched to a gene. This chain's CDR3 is CASSLSGTDATNEKLFF. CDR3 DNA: TGTGCCAGCAGTTTATCCGGGACAGATGCAACTAATGAAAAACTGTTTTTT.